Listed below are T cell receptor beta chains from one sample, sequenced in a study of blood T cells in healthy people across ages. Via MiXCR, TCRdb re-called the 5' RACE reads, giving one row per CDR3 protein. The sample yields about 1.7 million distinct CDR3 sequences, 28% seen once. Sequenced material: blood. The receptors here all came from a woman aged 25 to 39 in good health. CDR3s include the opening cysteine and the closing phenylalanine or tryptophan. A D gene is named only where the DNA matches it firmly. Size is stated for part of the rows, as once, few or many counts, or as a class when the clone is expanded.

size	V	D	J	DNA	CDR3
-	TRBV29-1	-	TRBJ1-1	TGCAGCGGTGTACAGGAGAACACTGAAGCTTTCTTT	CSGVQENTEAFF
-	TRBV10-3	TRBD1	TRBJ1-2	TGTGCCATCAGTCAGACGGACAGGGGAGAGGTTGGCTACACCTTC	CAISQTDRGEVGYTF
-	TRBV7-6	-	TRBJ1-3	TGTGCCAGCAGCAAACGGACTCCAGGGATACGAAACACCATATATTTT	CASSKRTPGIRNTIYF
-	TRBV30	-	TRBJ1-5	TGTGCCTGGAGCCCGGACGGAAATCAGCCCCAGCATTTT	CAWSPDGNQPQHF
few	TRBV7-2	-	TRBJ2-5	TGTGCCAGCAGCTTAGTAGGGGTTGGAGAGACCCAGTACTTC	CASSLVGVGETQYF
many	TRBV25-1	-	TRBJ1-6	TGTGCCAGCAGTAGACGACAGGAGTATTCACCCCTCCACTTT	CASSRRQEYSPLHF
many	TRBV29-1	-	TRBJ2-3	TGCAGCGTTGACATCCCCACAGATACGCAGTATTTT	CSVDIPTDTQYF
-	TRBV20-1	-	TRBJ2-3	TGCAGTGCTAGAGGTGCAGCAATCTCCACAGATACGCAGTATTTT	CSARGAAISTDTQYF
-	TRBV6-5	TRBD2	TRBJ2-4	TGTGCCGGCAGATTACTAGCGGAAGCCAAAAACATTCAGTACTTC	CAGRLLAEAKNIQYF
-	TRBV20-1	-	TRBJ1-5	TGCAGTGCTTCAAGGCTCGGCAGCAATCAGCCCCAGCATTTT	CSASRLGSNQPQHF
few	TRBV2	-	TRBJ1-2	TGTGCCAGCAGTCTGACATGGACAGCTGAGGGCTACACCTTC	CASSLTWTAEGYTF
-	TRBV20-1	-	TRBJ2-7	TGCGGTGTGACGGGGCAGTACAACTACGAGCAGTACTTC	CGVTGQYNYEQYF
-	TRBV15	-	TRBJ2-3	TGTGCCACCAGCGTGGGACTTATCCCCACAGATACGCAGTATTTT	CATSVGLIPTDTQYF
many	TRBV20-1	-	TRBJ1-1	TGCAGTGCTAGAATAGATCGGGGTCCTGGTGAAGCTTTCTTT	CSARIDRGPGEAFF
-	TRBV2	-	TRBJ1-2	TGTGCCAGCCCCCGGCCGGATGGCTACACCTTC	CASPRPDGYTF
-	TRBV7-2	-	TRBJ1-2	TGTGCCAGCAGCCCAGGTACCGGAGCGGGTGGCTACACCTTC	CASSPGTGAGGYTF
many	TRBV7-2	-	TRBJ2-1	TGTGCCAGCAGCTTTCCCGGGAGTTCCTACAATGAGCAGTTCTTC	CASSFPGSSYNEQFF
few	TRBV9	-	TRBJ2-4	TGTGCCAGCAGCGACGGACGTGGCATTCAGTACTTC	CASSDGRGIQYF